The rows below give T cell receptor beta chains drawn from one sample of a study of blood T cell repertoires in COVID-19. Some clones are missing from TCRdb's copy, which holds only in-frame ones; the method was immunoSEQ multiplex PCR. Of more than 450,000 clones in the sample, around 90% are singletons; the top ten hold 0.7%. Sequencing was done on a sample of PBMCs or T cells enriched from blood (not recorded which). All receptors come from a woman aged 18-30 years who had recovered from COVID-19. CDR3s include the opening cysteine and the closing phenylalanine or tryptophan. The order of the fields is CDR3 DNA, CDR3 protein, J gene, clone size, D gene, V gene. A D gene is named only where the DNA matches it firmly. The size entry is marked missing in some rows and otherwise reads once, few, many or a size class.

cdr3_nt: TGTGCCAGCAGTGAATTGGCAGGGCGCCAAGGGGCCCAGCATTTT
cdr3_aa: CASSELAGRQGAQHF
j_call: TRBJ1-5
clone_size: NA
d_call: NA
v_call: TRBV2

cdr3_nt: TGTGCCAGTAGTATAACGGGTATTTACTCTGGAAACACCATATATTTT
cdr3_aa: CASSITGIYSGNTIYF
j_call: TRBJ1-3
clone_size: NA
d_call: NA
v_call: TRBV19

cdr3_nt: TGTGCCAGCAGTCGCCGGGTGACGGATGGCTACACCTTC
cdr3_aa: CASSRRVTDGYTF
j_call: TRBJ1-2
clone_size: NA
d_call: NA
v_call: TRBV2

cdr3_nt: TGCGCCAGCAGCTTGTCAGACCTACGGACAGGGAGTTATGCAACTAATGAAAAACTGTTTTTT
cdr3_aa: CASSLSDLRTGSYATNEKLFF
j_call: TRBJ1-4
clone_size: NA
d_call: TRBD1
v_call: TRBV5-1

cdr3_nt: TGCGCCAGCAGCCCCCGCGAGCGGGGGTTTACTAGCACAGATACGCAGTATTTT
cdr3_aa: CASSPRERGFTSTDTQYF
j_call: TRBJ2-3
clone_size: NA
d_call: TRBD2
v_call: TRBV4-1

cdr3_nt: TGTGCCAGCAGCGTTGCTAGCGCAGATACGCAGTATTTT
cdr3_aa: CASSVASADTQYF
j_call: TRBJ2-3
clone_size: NA
d_call: NA
v_call: TRBV7-3

cdr3_nt: TGTGCCAGCAGGGGGGGGCAGTATCAGCCCCAGCATTTT
cdr3_aa: CASRGGQYQPQHF
j_call: TRBJ1-5
clone_size: once
d_call: NA
v_call: TRBV6-5

cdr3_nt: TGTGCCAGCAGTGAAGCGCCGGGGGGCTGGGAAAAACTGTTTTTT
cdr3_aa: CASSEAPGGWEKLFF
j_call: TRBJ1-4
clone_size: NA
d_call: NA
v_call: TRBV2

cdr3_nt: TGTGCCAGCAGTTGGGGGGGGGCGAGCGGCTACACCTTC
cdr3_aa: CASSWGGASGYTF
j_call: TRBJ1-2
clone_size: NA
d_call: NA
v_call: TRBV27

cdr3_nt: TGTGCCAGCAGCTCCCTAGTGGGGGCCACCTACAATGAGCAGTTCTTC
cdr3_aa: CASSSLVGATYNEQFF
j_call: TRBJ2-1
clone_size: NA
d_call: NA
v_call: TRBV7-9

cdr3_nt: TGTGCCAGCAGCTCAGGGATTGATGGGGCCAACGTCCTGACTTTC
cdr3_aa: CASSSGIDGANVLTF
j_call: TRBJ2-6
clone_size: NA
d_call: NA
v_call: TRBV5-4

cdr3_nt: TGCGCCAGCAGCCTACGGGGTGGGGATCAGCCCCAGCATTTT
cdr3_aa: CASSLRGGDQPQHF
j_call: TRBJ1-5
clone_size: NA
d_call: NA
v_call: TRBV5-1

cdr3_nt: TGTGCCAGCAGCTTGGCGGGGCGAGCCGGTGGCTACACCTTC
cdr3_aa: CASSLAGRAGGYTF
j_call: TRBJ1-2
clone_size: NA
d_call: NA
v_call: TRBV7-2

cdr3_nt: TGTGCCAGCACCTGGACTAACCAAGAGACCCAGTACTTC
cdr3_aa: CASTWTNQETQYF
j_call: TRBJ2-5
clone_size: few
d_call: NA
v_call: TRBV6-5

cdr3_nt: TGCGCCAGCAGCCCCCTCGCGGTCTCTGGAAACACCATATATTTT
cdr3_aa: CASSPLAVSGNTIYF
j_call: TRBJ1-3
clone_size: NA
d_call: NA
v_call: TRBV4-1

cdr3_nt: TGTGCCAGCAGCGGGGGCAGGGATCAGCCCCAGCATTTT
cdr3_aa: CASSGGRDQPQHF
j_call: TRBJ1-5
clone_size: NA
d_call: NA
v_call: TRBV5-6

cdr3_nt: TGTGCCAGGAAGACAGGGATTCTGGCAGATACGCAGTATTTT
cdr3_aa: CARKTGILADTQYF
j_call: TRBJ2-3
clone_size: NA
d_call: TRBD1
v_call: TRBV2

cdr3_nt: TGTGCCAGCACCCTAGGGGGTCCGAACACTGAAGCTTTCTTT
cdr3_aa: CASTLGGPNTEAFF
j_call: TRBJ1-1
clone_size: NA
d_call: NA
v_call: TRBV5-6

cdr3_nt: TGTGCCAGCAGAGGGGCCACAGATACGCAGTATTTT
cdr3_aa: CASRGATDTQYF
j_call: TRBJ2-3
clone_size: NA
d_call: NA
v_call: TRBV11-1

cdr3_nt: TGTGCCAGCAGCTTGGGGCGGGGGCTAGGCTATGGCTACACCTTC
cdr3_aa: CASSLGRGLGYGYTF
j_call: TRBJ1-2
clone_size: few
d_call: NA
v_call: TRBV5-4

cdr3_nt: TGTGCCAGCAGCGCGGGACGGATGAACACTGAAGCTTTCTTT
cdr3_aa: CASSAGRMNTEAFF
j_call: TRBJ1-1
clone_size: NA
d_call: NA
v_call: TRBV7-9

cdr3_nt: TGTGCCAGCAGCCCCTCAATCGAGGACTATGGCTACACCTTC
cdr3_aa: CASSPSIEDYGYTF
j_call: TRBJ1-2
clone_size: NA
d_call: NA
v_call: TRBV6-5

cdr3_nt: TGCGCCAGCAGCCAAGGGACCTTGGGACTGGGGAGCTCCTACGAGCAGTACTTC
cdr3_aa: CASSQGTLGLGSSYEQYF
j_call: TRBJ2-7
clone_size: NA
d_call: NA
v_call: TRBV4-1

cdr3_nt: TGCAGTGCTATCCGGGACACCGAAGCTTTCTTT
cdr3_aa: CSAIRDTEAFF
j_call: TRBJ1-1
clone_size: once
d_call: NA
v_call: TRBV20-1

cdr3_nt: TGCGCCAGCAGCTTGGCCGGGGGTACAGGGGAAACTGAAGCTTTCTTT
cdr3_aa: CASSLAGGTGETEAFF
j_call: TRBJ1-1
clone_size: NA
d_call: TRBD1
v_call: TRBV5-1

cdr3_nt: TGTGCCAGCAGTGCGCCGACAGGGACAGGGCTTAATTCACCCCTCCACTTT
cdr3_aa: CASSAPTGTGLNSPLHF
j_call: TRBJ1-6
clone_size: NA
d_call: TRBD1
v_call: TRBV28

cdr3_nt: TGTGCCAGCTCACCAGATACCAGTCATTATGGAAACACCATATATTTT
cdr3_aa: CASSPDTSHYGNTIYF
j_call: TRBJ1-3
clone_size: NA
d_call: NA
v_call: TRBV18

cdr3_nt: TGTGCCAGCAGTGAAAACAGGGGGCATGACACTGAAGCTTTCTTT
cdr3_aa: CASSENRGHDTEAFF
j_call: TRBJ1-1
clone_size: NA
d_call: TRBD1
v_call: TRBV6-1

cdr3_nt: TGTGCCAGCAGCCTCTCAGGGGTCGAAGCTTTCTTT
cdr3_aa: CASSLSGVEAFF
j_call: TRBJ1-1
clone_size: once
d_call: NA
v_call: TRBV3-1/TRBV3-2

cdr3_nt: TGTGCCAGCAGGGGGGTGGAGGGAAGGGAAAAACTGTTTTTT
cdr3_aa: CASRGVEGREKLFF
j_call: TRBJ1-4
clone_size: NA
d_call: NA
v_call: TRBV27

cdr3_nt: TGTGCCAGCAGCTTCGCGGCGGGGGCTAATACGCAGTATTTT
cdr3_aa: CASSFAAGANTQYF
j_call: TRBJ2-3
clone_size: NA
d_call: NA
v_call: TRBV7-2

cdr3_nt: TGTGCCAGCGGAACAGGGGGGTACGAGCAGTACTTC
cdr3_aa: CASGTGGYEQYF
j_call: TRBJ2-7
clone_size: NA
d_call: TRBD1
v_call: TRBV28

cdr3_nt: TGTGCCAGTAGTCGGGAGAACACTGAAGCTTTCTTT
cdr3_aa: CASSRENTEAFF
j_call: TRBJ1-1
clone_size: NA
d_call: NA
v_call: TRBV19

cdr3_nt: TGTGCCAGCAGTGAACAGGCGTTTCCTAGCAATCAGCCCCAGCATTTT
cdr3_aa: CASSEQAFPSNQPQHF
j_call: TRBJ1-5
clone_size: NA
d_call: NA
v_call: TRBV6-1

cdr3_nt: TGTGCCAGCTCACCTTCCAGGGGGCCCGGGGATGGCTACACCTTC
cdr3_aa: CASSPSRGPGDGYTF
j_call: TRBJ1-2
clone_size: once
d_call: TRBD1
v_call: TRBV18

cdr3_nt: TGTGCCTGGAGTGTACAAAGCGGCGAGCAGTACTTC
cdr3_aa: CAWSVQSGEQYF
j_call: TRBJ2-7
clone_size: NA
d_call: NA
v_call: TRBV30

cdr3_nt: TGTGCCACCGCCCAGACAGGGGGAATCACTGAAGCTTTCTTT
cdr3_aa: CATAQTGGITEAFF
j_call: TRBJ1-1
clone_size: NA
d_call: TRBD1
v_call: TRBV24-1

cdr3_nt: TGTGCCAGCAGCAAAGGTAGTAGCGGGGGCCATAGAAACACAGATACGCAGTATTTT
cdr3_aa: CASSKGSSGGHRNTDTQYF
j_call: TRBJ2-3
clone_size: once
d_call: NA
v_call: TRBV21-1

cdr3_nt: TGTGCCAGCAGCTTTCTAAGCGGGGGGGATACGCAGTATTTT
cdr3_aa: CASSFLSGGDTQYF
j_call: TRBJ2-3
clone_size: NA
d_call: TRBD2
v_call: TRBV9

cdr3_nt: TGTGCCAGCAGCCGGGCAGGGGGATTCTATGGCTACACCTTC
cdr3_aa: CASSRAGGFYGYTF
j_call: TRBJ1-2
clone_size: NA
d_call: TRBD1
v_call: TRBV4-2

cdr3_nt: TGTGCCAGCACCCTCGAGGCGGGGGGGATCACAGATACGCAGTATTTT
cdr3_aa: CASTLEAGGITDTQYF
j_call: TRBJ2-3
clone_size: NA
d_call: TRBD2
v_call: TRBV7-9

cdr3_nt: TGTGCCAGCAGTTACTCAGAGGAGGGGGCAGATGAGCAGTTCTTC
cdr3_aa: CASSYSEEGADEQFF
j_call: TRBJ2-1
clone_size: NA
d_call: NA
v_call: TRBV6-2/TRBV6-3

cdr3_nt: TGCGCCAGCAGCTTGGTAGGGGGACACACAGATACGCAGTATTTT
cdr3_aa: CASSLVGGHTDTQYF
j_call: TRBJ2-3
clone_size: NA
d_call: NA
v_call: TRBV5-1

cdr3_nt: TGTGCCAGCAGCTTAGATCAAGCGGAGATTAACTATGGCTACACCTTC
cdr3_aa: CASSLDQAEINYGYTF
j_call: TRBJ1-2
clone_size: NA
d_call: NA
v_call: TRBV11-2

cdr3_nt: TGTGCCTGGAGTCAGGGGGCAGGGGAGCAGTTCTTC
cdr3_aa: CAWSQGAGEQFF
j_call: TRBJ2-1
clone_size: NA
d_call: TRBD1
v_call: TRBV30

cdr3_nt: TGTGCCAGCAGCCTCTCTAGCGGGGGGCACCTCAATGAGCAGTTCTTC
cdr3_aa: CASSLSSGGHLNEQFF
j_call: TRBJ2-1
clone_size: NA
d_call: TRBD2
v_call: TRBV7-2